This T cell receptor (beta chain) was recorded in a study of breast tumors, draining lymph nodes, adjacent tissues. Findings of the study overall: Findings are consistent with lymph node origin and intratumoral expansion of most tumor T cells. Tumor TCR diversity was below lymph nodes but above nontumor tissue. Luminal-like breast cancer showed significantly higher tumor–nontumor repertoire similarity than basal-like.

Axillary draining lymph nodes of breast cancer patients supplied the node samples. V lost 3 bases, J lost 6 bases, and 9 bases stayed unmatched. The CDR3 spans 15 residues. Germline V gene lookup returns CDR1 SGHTS and CDR2 YDEGEE. TCRdb re-analysed the multiplex PCR reads in MiXCR, keeping a single row per CDR3 protein. The sample holds about 230,000 distinct CDR3 sequences, roughly 32% seen once. This clonotype was picked up many times. Antigen specificity is unknown. The chain is built from TRBV5-8 and TRBJ2-7; 10 nucleotides match TRBD1. Sequenced: axillary lymph node tissue. This TCR derives from a female donor with breast cancer. Some clones in this sample may be carry-over from other donors' samples. This CDR3 is CASSSPGQGLGEQYF. In DNA form, the CDR3 reads TGTGCCAGCAGCTCTCCGGGACAGGGGCTGGGCGAGCAGTACTTC. The full variable domain, in which reference TRBV5-8 and TRBJ2-7 provide the parts outside the CDR3, is EAGVTQSPTHLIKTRGQQATLRCSPISGHTSVYWYQQALGLGLQFLLWYDEGEERNRGNFPPRFSGRQFPNYSSELNVNALELEDSALYLCASSSPGQGLGEQYFGPGTRLTVT.